The rows below give T cell receptor beta chains drawn from one sample of a study of blood T cell repertoires in COVID-19. Here immunoSEQ multiplex PCR was the method, and the copy in TCRdb shows in-frame clones only, minus some. The sample shows about 190,000 clones, under 85% of them seen only once. Input material: peripheral blood. These receptors were collected from a man in his 60s with active or convalescent COVID-19. Each CDR3 is given with its conserved first and last residue.

>TRBV5-5|13|TRBJ1-2
CASSLEPNYGYTF
>TRBV5-1|17|TRBJ2-3
CASSYSTSGSSKGTQYF
>TRBV18|17|TRBJ1-5
CASSPSIRGNSNQPQHF
>TRBV19|13|TRBJ1-1
CASRPGQGLEAFF
>TRBV7-8|14|TRBJ2-7
CASSLARGGYEQYF
>TRBV4-3|15|TRBJ1-3
CASSQYRGTGNTIYF
>TRBV7-9|15|TRBJ1-4
CASSLVRTGVEKLFF
>TRBV7-2|12|TRBJ2-7
CASRSGGLEQYF
>TRBV7-2|13|TRBJ1-1
CASSLQGYTEAFF
>TRBV27|17|TRBJ2-7
CASSTRRAGVPHYEQYF
>TRBV7-9|18|TRBJ2-1
CASSFTSTSGSSYNEQFF
>TRBV7-3|15|TRBJ2-3
CASSLLGGRADTQYF
>TRBV5-4|15|TRBJ2-1
CASSPGTSGNNEQFF
>TRBV20-1|11|TRBJ2-7
CSARPVYEQYF
>TRBV27|14|TRBJ2-5
CASSRDGSRETQYF
>TRBV30|14|TRBJ1-5
CAWRGGQRNQPQHF
>TRBV12-5|19|TRBJ2-3
CASGPLPGLAGVRSDTQYF
>TRBV7-2|12|TRBJ2-7
CASSPSSNEQYF
>TRBV7-2|14|TRBJ1-5
CASSLVLGNQPQHF
>TRBV28|16|TRBJ2-1
CASSRPTGTSVDEQFF
>TRBV5-1|14|TRBJ1-6
CASSLGRGNSPLHF
>TRBV7-6|12|TRBJ2-2
CASSQRGRELFF
>TRBV27|14|TRBJ1-2
CASSIDRVGYGYTF
>TRBV10-3|13|.
CAITPGQGYEQYF